The clone carrying this T cell receptor (beta chain) was recorded at least ten times. The antigen is not known. These data are taken from a study of T-cell reconstitution after alpha-beta-depleted transplantation in children. V was trimmed by 1 base and J by 8 bases, leaving 14 bases between them. CDR3 length: 15 amino acids. Whole-study results and caveats: Among T cells one year after transplant, newly produced cells accounted for most counts and diversity.

Using unique molecular identifiers, the investigators prepared the TCRbeta library. TCRdb called the PCR reads again in MiXCR, with one record for every CDR3 protein. The repertoire has hundreds of thousands of distinct CDR3 sequences, 20% to 30% of them found once; the top ten carry around 4.8%. This clonotype originated in a female patient between 2 and 15 years old who had a stem cell transplant for congenital amegakaryocytic thrombocytopenia, so the T cells may come from the graft donor. The input for sequencing was PBMCs, mostly from graft donor cells, taken 360 days after TCRalphabeta/CD19-depleted stem cell transplant. The V gene is TRBV12-3 or TRBV12-4, the J gene TRBJ1-4, with D maybe TRBD1 (6 bases). The chain's CDR3 is CASSLEGGAEEKLFF. DNA of the CDR3: TGTGCCAGCAGTTTAGAGGGGGGGGCCGAGGAAAAACTGTTTTTT.